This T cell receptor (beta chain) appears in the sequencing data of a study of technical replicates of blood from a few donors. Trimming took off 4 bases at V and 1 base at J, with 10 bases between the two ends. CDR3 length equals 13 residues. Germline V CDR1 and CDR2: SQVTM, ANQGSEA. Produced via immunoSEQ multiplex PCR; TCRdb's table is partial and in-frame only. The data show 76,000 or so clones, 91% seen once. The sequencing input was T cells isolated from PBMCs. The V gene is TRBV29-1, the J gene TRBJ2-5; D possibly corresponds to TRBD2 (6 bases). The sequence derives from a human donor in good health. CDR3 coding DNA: TGCAGCGTTGGCGGGACCATCCAAGAGACCCAGTACTTC. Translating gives CSVGGTIQETQYF.